This TCR beta chain comes out of a study of PD-1 blockade in classical Hodgkin lymphoma (dated by TCRdb to between 2020 and 2021). Some background on the complete study: Nivolumab dosing was 3 mg/kg intravenously every 2 weeks, continuing until either disease progression or unacceptable toxicity. The study used CyTOF and TCR beta sequencing to define a peripheral blood immune signature of response to PD-1 blockade in classical Hodgkin lymphoma.

There are 13 amino acids in the CDR3, from cysteine to phenylalanine inclusive. Kept here is only the CDR3 DNA, which spans 39 bases and is read in frame from base 1. The junction carries 15 bases between V and J, which are trimmed by 5 bases and 8 bases respectively. CDR1 and CDR2 are drawn from the germline V gene (reference sequence): LNHDA, SQIVND. Per the publication, the time point label means: cycle 4 day 1 (C4D1), after 5 to 7 weeks of nivolumab. Relapse after autologous stem cell transplantation had occurred in all trial patients, and cohorts A, B and C were distinguished by prior brentuximab vedotin exposure. The trial cohort included some 53 patients with relapsed/refractory classical Hodgkin lymphoma, and each patient had a best overall response of complete response, partial response or progressive disease. Single-agent nivolumab was administered to trial patients in the multi-cohort phase II CheckMate 205 trial. Best overall response was determined by an independent review committee according to the 2007 International Working Group response criteria. PBMCs from the trial were collected at three points: immediately before nivolumab initiation (C1D1), and during therapy at cycle 2 day 1 and cycle 4 day 1. Peripheral blood was collected in 8 mL Vacutainer Cell Preparation Tubes, from which PBMCs were isolated by centrifugation and then cryopreserved.

What the authors observed across the whole study: Lower diversity was seen in patients whose nivolumab began less than 1 year after ASCT, and these patients were left out of later analyses so that immune reconstitution would not confound the results. Baseline TCR diversity was reported to be lower in newly diagnosed patients than in healthy donors and to be lower still in relapsed/refractory patients. The study was limited to a single clinical trial cohort, and causes of repertoire differences, possibly disease activity or prior therapy, remained undefined. Trial patients achieving complete response had baseline diversity similar to newly diagnosed patients, whereas partial responders and progressors had significantly lower diversity. CD4+ but not CD8+ TCR diversity rose significantly by C4D1 (p=0.0027 vs p=0.16), most apparent in complete responders (p=0.02).

For this clone: The antigen it recognizes is unknown. Within one base of it there is no much larger clone, and no base qualities were kept.

Genomic DNA was isolated using the Qiagen DNeasy kit from unsorted PBMCs as well as from negatively selected CD4+ and CD8+ fractions. Amplification of TCR beta CDR3 regions was done by immunoSEQ multiplex PCR with primers that anneal to V and J segments. A synthetic immune receptor repertoire was used to minimize amplification bias, and any remaining bias was removed computationally after sequencing. Per the source publication's procedure: Custom Python scripts were used to quantify repertoire diversity as the Shannon entropy index. Unsorted, CD4+ and CD8+ repertoires were analyzed separately, except in combined analyses where CD4+ and CD8+ sequences were merged in silico. Clonal expansion was defined as at least a 2-fold frequency increase after treatment relative to C1D1, with a pseudocount of 0.5 for undetected baseline clones. Clones with 0 or 1 copy at C1D1 were classified as singleton clones, and clones with 2 or more copies were classified as non-singleton clones. By matching protein sequences in sorted samples from the same patient, clones expanded in unsorted samples were annotated as CD4+, CD8+ or unknown. Wilcoxon tests on paired samples were used to test changes in diversity from C1D1 to C4D1. The source is immuneACCESS, and TCRdb retained only in-frame sequences with V and J called. Part of the clones is not carried over; for the studies checked, unresolved V genes explain less than half of this, and the remainder is unexplained. V, J and clone size were drawn from that table, and D and trimming were deduced from the DNA. A total of about 38,000 clones appear in this sample, around four fifths of them only once. Of the sample, 9.8% is held by the ten largest clones.

The rearranged segments are TRBV19 and TRBJ1-1, with TRBD1 tentatively as D gene (6 bases match). The sequence was obtained from a human donor with classical Hodgkin lymphoma. Sequencing used peripheral blood mononuclear cells (PBMCs), obtained before the fourth cycle of nivolumab. The sequenced DNA is TGTGCCAGTAGTGCGCGGACAGCAGGAGAAGCTTTCTTT. Its protein reads: CASSARTAGEAFF.